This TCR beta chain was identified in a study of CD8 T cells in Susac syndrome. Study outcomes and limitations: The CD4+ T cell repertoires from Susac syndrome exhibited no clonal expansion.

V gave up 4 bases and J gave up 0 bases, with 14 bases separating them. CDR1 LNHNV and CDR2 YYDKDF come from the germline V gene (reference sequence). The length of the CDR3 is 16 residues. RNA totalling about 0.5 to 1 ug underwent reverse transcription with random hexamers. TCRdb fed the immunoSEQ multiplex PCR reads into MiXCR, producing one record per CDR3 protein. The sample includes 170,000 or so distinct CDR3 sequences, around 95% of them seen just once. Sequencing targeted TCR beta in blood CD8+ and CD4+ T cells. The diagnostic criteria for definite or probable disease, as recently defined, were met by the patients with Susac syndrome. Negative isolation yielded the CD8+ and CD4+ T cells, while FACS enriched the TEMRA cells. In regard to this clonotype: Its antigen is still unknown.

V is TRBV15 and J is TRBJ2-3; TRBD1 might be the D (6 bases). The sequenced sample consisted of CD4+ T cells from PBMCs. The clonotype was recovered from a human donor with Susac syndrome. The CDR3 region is CATSNRATTSTDTQYF. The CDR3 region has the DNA TGTGCCACCAGCAACAGGGCAACAACCAGCACAGATACGCAGTATTTT.